This T cell receptor beta chain emerged from a study of blood T cell repertoires in COVID-19. Data came from immunoSEQ multiplex PCR; TCRdb stores just in-frame clones and leaves some out. The table lists some 59,000 clones, around four fifths of them singletons. The CDR3 contains 14 residues. Trimming at V came to 7 bases and at J to 3 bases, leaving 10 bases not matched to a gene. Per the germline V gene, CDR1 is GTSNPN and CDR2 is SVGIG (reference sequence). The rearrangement uses TRBV30 and TRBJ1-1; 8 nucleotides line up with TRBD1. Specimen: peripheral blood. The receptor comes from a man younger than 45 with COVID-19, enrolled during active disease. The CDR3 region has the DNA TGTGCCTCCTCCTCCAGGGGGCTAGACACTGAAGCTTTCTTT. Encoded protein: CASSSRGLDTEAFF. The variable domain in full, with the rest retrieved from reference TRBV30 and TRBJ1-1, is SQTIHQWPATLVQPVGSPLSLECTVEGTSNPNLYWYRQAAGRGLQLLFYSVGIGQISSEVPQNLSASRPQDRQFILSSKKLLLSDSGFYLCASSSRGLDTEAFFGQGTRLTVV.